This TCR beta chain originates from a study of CD8 T cells in Susac syndrome. Across the whole study: Active disease was present in about six of the sequenced Susac syndrome patients, and remission in eight. Findings and limits, study-wide: In Susac syndrome, CD8+ expansion was highest in TEMRA and active disease.

High-throughput TCR beta sequencing covered peripheral CD8+ and CD4+ T cells. The recently defined diagnostic criteria for definite or probable disease were met by the Susac syndrome patients. Trimming removed 1 base at V and 2 bases at J, with 14 bases between. The CDR3 is 15 amino acids. The germline gives CDR1 DFQATT, CDR2 SNEGSKA (reference sequence). RNA, at about 0.45 to 1 ug, was reverse transcribed with random hexamers. TCRdb re-derived calls from the immunoSEQ multiplex PCR reads in MiXCR, one entry per CDR3 protein. The sample includes about 85,000 distinct CDR3 sequences, roughly 94% of them seen just once. With regard to this clonotype: No antigen is known for it.

V is TRBV20-1 and J is TRBJ1-1; D might be TRBD1 (6 bases). This receptor was identified in a human donor with Susac syndrome. The sample consisted of CD8+ T cells from PBMCs. The CDR3 DNA reads TGCAGTGCTAGAGCCTGGGACAAAGCCAACACTGAAGCTTTCTTT. Encoded protein: CSARAWDKANTEAFF.